The 25 T cell receptor beta chains reported below all come from one sample, sequenced in a study of shared clonotypes between healthy human individuals. TCRdb's table, derived via immunoSEQ multiplex PCR, lists solely in-frame clones and lacks some. The table shows about 2.4 million clones, with more than 85% occurring only once. Sequenced: naive CD4+ T cells from PBMCs. Subset denoted: CD45RA+ positively selected. Source of these receptors: a man in his late teens or twenties in good health. Some clones in this sample may be carry-over from other donors' samples.

The chain recombines TRBV19 with TRBJ2-2, with D maybe TRBD2 (7 bases). Germline V gene sequence: CDR1 LNHDA, CDR2 SQIVND (reference sequence). This CDR3 is built from 15 residues. The CDR3 sequence: CAPRGGGINTGELFF. The CDR3, as DNA: TGTGCTCCCCGGGGCGGGGGCATTAACACCGGGGAGCTGTTTTTT.

A remark on this clone: This specimen includes other DNA sequences encoding the same CDR3. The chain uses TRBV18 and TRBJ2-3; a possible D gene is TRBD2 (5 bases). Germline CDR1 and CDR2: KGHSH and LQKENI. CDR3 size: 13 residues. Trimming pared 3 bases from V and 3 bases from J, leaving 7 bases between. The CDR3 here is CASSPGVTDTQYF. The CDR3, as DNA: TGTGCCAGCTCACCGGGAGTGACAGATACGCAGTATTTT.

This clone has only one observation. The chain uses TRBV10-3 and TRBJ2-2; 8 nucleotides align to TRBD1. The V and J ends lost 6 bases and 1 base, in that order; junction bases with no gene match: 4. Germline CDR1 reads ENHRY; CDR2 reads SYGVKD. This CDR3 region has 15 residues. The CDR3, as DNA: TGTGCCATCAGAGAAGGGACAGGGAACACCGGGGAGCTGTTTTTT. Residues: CAIREGTGNTGELFF.

This sequence joins TRBV9 and TRBJ2-3; tentatively, D is TRBD2 (5 bases). The CDR3 runs to 15 residues. Germline V gene sequence: CDR1 SGDLS, CDR2 YYNGEE. V was trimmed by 0 bases and J by 2 bases, leaving 10 bases between them. In DNA form, the CDR3 reads TGTGCCAGCAGCGTAGTTGGGAGTAACACAGATACGCAGTATTTT. This translates into CASSVVGSNTDTQYF.

With respect to this clone: The identical CDR3 is also encoded by other nucleotide sequences in the sample. The rearrangement links TRBV7-7 to TRBJ2-1, with D maybe TRBD2 (5 bases). The germline V and J ends were trimmed by 1 base and 10 bases, with 11 bases remaining between them. Germline V gives CDR1 SSHAT, CDR2 FNYEAQ (reference sequence). CDR3 length: 13 residues. The CDR3 DNA is TGTGCCAGCAGCTTAGGCGTCCGAGGGGAGCAGTTCTTC. Encoded protein: CASSLGVRGEQFF.

The chain carries TRBV28 and TRBJ2-7; 8 positions agree with TRBD2. The CDR3 totals 13 residues. V was clipped by 8 bases and J by 6 bases; unmatched bases: 9. CDR1 MDHEN and CDR2 SYDVKM come from the germline V gene. In nucleotides, the CDR3 is TGTGCCAGCGAAGCCGCCCGGGGGGGCGAGCAGTACTTC. Protein sequence: CASEAARGGEQYF.

This clone was detected once. The rearrangement uses TRBV29-1 and TRBJ2-7; tentatively, D is TRBD2 (5 bases). This CDR3 has 12 residues. The ends were cut back, 6 bases at V and 2 bases at J, with 11 bases in the middle. Germline CDR1 SQVTM, CDR2 ANQGSEA. Written as DNA, the CDR3 is TGCAGCGTGTCGCGGGTGCCCTACGAGCAGTACTTC. Encoded protein: CSVSRVPYEQYF.

The chain recombines TRBV11-3 with TRBJ2-1; D is undetermined. Germline-derived CDR1 and CDR2 are SGHNT and YENEEA. This CDR3 is built from 13 residues. Trimming cost V 3 bases and J 4 bases, with 7 bases left between them. CDR3 region: CASSLVQYNEQFF. DNA of the CDR3: TGTGCCAGCAGCTTGGTGCAGTACAATGAGCAGTTCTTC.

As DNA, the CDR3 is TGCGCCAGCAGCTTGCTAGCGGGAGGGCCGAGGAACACCGGGGAGCTGTTTTTT. Protein product: CASSLLAGGPRNTGELFF. V usage is TRBV5-1 and J usage is TRBJ2-2; the match to TRBD2 covers 12 bases. The germline V gene encodes CDR1 SGHRS and CDR2 YFSETQ. The trim removed 1 base at V and 1 base at J, leaving 5 bases unmatched. The CDR3 totals 18 residues.

The V gene is TRBV5-4, the J gene TRBJ1-1; the D gene is possibly TRBD1 (5 bases). The V gene's germline CDR1 is SGHNT and CDR2 YYREEE (reference sequence). The CDR3 is made up of 15 amino acids. The germline V and J ends were trimmed by 7 bases and 4 bases, with 20 bases remaining between them. For the CDR3, the DNA is TGTGCCAGCCGCGGCGTGCAGGGAAGAATCACTGAAGCTTTCTTT. Protein sequence: CASRGVQGRITEAFF.

In DNA, the CDR3 is TGTGCCAGTAGCCGGACAGGGGGCGATGAGCAGTACTTC. This encodes CASSRTGGDEQYF. The V and J genes are TRBV19 and TRBJ2-7, with 11 bases lining up with TRBD1. CDR3 size: 13 residues. Germline assignment: CDR1 LNHDA and CDR2 SQIVND (reference sequence). The junction had 5 bases not matched to a gene; V was cut back by 6 bases and J by 7 bases.

The count of this clone is one. This chain links TRBV28 with TRBJ2-1; 7 bases line up with TRBD1. Germline assignment: CDR1 MDHEN and CDR2 SYDVKM. Trimming took 7 bases from V and 3 from J; bases not matched to a gene: 15. The CDR3 length is 17 residues. CDR3 loop: CASITGARPRNYNEQFF. As DNA, the CDR3 is TGTGCCAGCATAACAGGGGCTCGGCCGCGGAACTACAATGAGCAGTTCTTC.

The table lists this clone with a count of one. V is TRBV5-4 and J is TRBJ2-3; TRBD1 matches 7 bases. J was trimmed by 2 bases and V by 3 bases; bases with no gene match: 6. The CDR3 consists of 15 residues. Germline CDR1 is SGHNT and CDR2 is YYREEE (reference sequence). The CDR3 here is CASSSTGTNTDTQYF. DNA for the CDR3: TGTGCCAGCAGCTCGACAGGGACAAACACAGATACGCAGTATTTT.

As for this clone: This sample includes further DNA sequences coding for the same CDR3. J is TRBJ1-5 and V is TRBV6-5; a weak D match, TRBD1 (6 bases). Germline CDR1 MNHEY, CDR2 SVGAGI. V was clipped by 6 bases and J by 2 bases, with 8 bases between them. The CDR3 is 13 amino acids. CDR3 bases: TGTGCCAGCAGCTACAGGGGCAATCAGCCCCAGCATTTT. Protein sequence: CASSYRGNQPQHF.

A single count supports this clone. V is TRBV5-1 and J is TRBJ2-5; TRBD1 agrees at 8 bases. The ends lost 0 bases at V and 5 bases at J; junction bases unmatched: 12. Germline assignment: CDR1 SGHRS and CDR2 YFSETQ. The CDR3 runs to 17 residues. The CDR3 region has the DNA TGCGCCAGCAGCTTGGCCATCGTACAGGGGGTAGCGGAGACCCAGTACTTC. Protein product: CASSLAIVQGVAETQYF.

This chain links TRBV7-9 with TRBJ1-2; TRBD1 matches 9 bases. Germline CDR1 and CDR2: SEHNR and FQNEAQ (reference sequence). This CDR3 comprises 16 residues. Germline trimming cut 2 bases from V and 3 bases from J; bases unmatched to any gene: 7. CDR3 nucleotides: TGTGCCAGCAGCTTACCCTTGAGGACAGGGGACTATGGCTACACCTTC. This gives the protein CASSLPLRTGDYGYTF.

The chain has TRBV28 and TRBJ1-2; 7 bases are a match to TRBD1. The J segment lost 4 bases and the V segment lost 1 base, leaving 6 bases of the junction unmatched. CDR3 length equals 15 residues. CDR1 and CDR2 from the germline V gene are MDHEN and SYDVKM. The CDR3 coding sequence is TGTGCCAGCAGTTTATCCACAGGGGCCTTCTATGGCTACACCTTC. It is translated as CASSLSTGAFYGYTF.

This chain uses TRBV7-9 with TRBJ2-3, with unresolved D. V was cut by 5 bases and J by 2 bases, with 11 bases left in between. CDR1 is SEHNR and CDR2 is FQNEAQ in the germline V gene (reference sequence). CDR3 size: 14 residues. The CDR3 DNA follows: TGTGCCAGCAGCCCTCTCCCTACCACAGATACGCAGTATTTT. As protein: CASSPLPTTDTQYF.

The rearrangement joins TRBV5-8 to TRBJ1-4, with D uncertain. The V end was cut by 1 base, the J end by 7 bases, with 8 bases between. This CDR3 spans 13 amino acids. Germline values: CDR1 SGHTS, CDR2 YDEGEE. CDR3 sequence: CASSLILAEKLFF. DNA of the CDR3: TGTGCCAGCAGCTTGATCCTCGCTGAAAAACTGTTTTTT.

CDR3 protein: CASSPATGGWQPQHF. CDR3 in DNA: TGTGCCAGCAGCCCAGCTACGGGCGGATGGCAGCCCCAGCATTTT. This rearrangement joins TRBV7-2 to TRBJ1-5; D is unclear. Trimming pared 5 bases from V and 7 bases from J, leaving 18 bases between. Per the germline V gene, CDR1 is SGHTA and CDR2 is FQGNSA. The CDR3 contains 15 residues. Full variable domain (remainder filled in from reference TRBV7-2 and TRBJ1-5): GAGVSQSPSNKVTEKGKDVELRCDPISGHTALYWYRQSLGQGLEFLIYFQGNSAPDKSGLPSDRFSAERTGGSVSTLTIQRTQQEDSAVYLCASSPATGGWQPQHFGDGTRLSIL.

V and J are TRBV7-3 and TRBJ2-3; unclear D gene. The germline CDR1 and CDR2 sequences are SGHTA and FQGTGA. The CDR3 sequence is 15 residues long. Trimming took 2 bases from V and 4 from J, leaving 13 bases between them. DNA of the CDR3: TGTGCCAGCAGCTTAGGGAATGGTGGGGCAGATACGCAGTATTTT. The encoded protein is CASSLGNGGADTQYF. Filled out from reference TRBV7-3 and TRBJ2-3, the complete variable domain reads GAGVSQTPSNKVTEKGKYVELRCDPISGHTALYWYRQSLGQGPEFLIYFQGTGAADDSGLPNDRFFAVRPEGSVSTLKIQRTERGDSAVYLCASSLGNGGADTQYFGPGTRLTVL.

This chain joins TRBV9 and TRBJ2-6, with a tentative D call TRBD2 (5 bases). V lost 4 bases and J lost 1, with 12 bases in between. The CDR3 totals 16 residues. CDR1 is SGDLS, CDR2 YYNGEE, per germline. The CDR3 sequence: CASSFRGNSGANVLTF. For the CDR3, the DNA is TGTGCCAGCAGCTTCCGAGGGAATTCTGGGGCCAACGTCCTGACTTTC.

V is TRBV7-9 and J is TRBJ2-1, with 13 bases fitting TRBD2. The CDR3 covers 16 residues. With V trimmed by 3 bases and J by 8 bases, 7 bases remained unmatched. In germline, CDR1 is SEHNR, CDR2 FQNEAQ (reference sequence). The CDR3 is CASSFGGTSGTDEQFF. In DNA form, the CDR3 reads TGTGCCAGCAGCTTTGGCGGGACTAGCGGGACGGATGAGCAGTTCTTC.

The gene calls are TRBV29-1 and TRBJ2-5; D possibly corresponds to TRBD1 (5 bases). CDR1 SQVTM and CDR2 ANQGSEA come from the germline V gene. CDR3 length equals 12 residues. The V end was cut by 5 bases, the J end by 4 bases, with 11 bases between. This chain's CDR3 is CSVSGWGETQYF. The CDR3, as DNA: TGCAGCGTTTCAGGGTGGGGAGAGACCCAGTACTTC.

CDR3 nucleotides: TGTGCCAGCAGTTTAAGTCATATTTTGGCCTCGAGAACCGGGGAGCTGTTTTTT. Translating gives CASSLSHILASRTGELFF. This chain joins TRBV28 and TRBJ2-2; D not resolved. CDR1 MDHEN and CDR2 SYDVKM come from the germline V gene. The CDR3 has 18 amino acids. The V gene lost 2 bases and the J gene lost 5 bases, with 21 bases spanning the gap.